This TCR beta chain was retrieved from a study of T-cell memory formation after mild COVID-19. Whole-study results and caveats: Researchers report contracting CD4+ clones mostly in CM and EM, with CD8+ clones in EMRA. From day 15 to 85, contracting clones were balanced between CD4 and CD8, whereas later expanders leaned toward CD4+. A subset of responding clones appeared in pre-infection memory, suggesting cross-reactive memory joined.

The CDR3 has 15 residues. V lost 3 bases and J 6 bases, leaving 15 bases between the germline ends. Constant-segment-primed 5'RACE gave TCR alpha and TCR beta cDNA libraries with sample barcodes and UMIs. Via MiXCR, TCRdb re-called the 5' RACE reads, giving one row per CDR3 protein. The data hold about 320,000 distinct CDR3 sequences, with over 11% observed a single time. There are a few counts of this clonotype. The antigen is not known. The receptor's source is a man between 18 and 29 years old who had mild COVID-19 (a few samples of this study predate the infection). Cell type and time point are not known. V gene TRBV12-3 or TRBV12-4 combines with J gene TRBJ2-1; a possible D gene is TRBD1 (5 bases). The material sequenced was PBMCs or a T cell subset sorted from them (not recorded which). The CDR3 DNA reads TGTGCCAGCAGTTTTTCCCCGGCAGGGCCCAATGAGCAGTTCTTC. This gives the protein CASSFSPAGPNEQFF.